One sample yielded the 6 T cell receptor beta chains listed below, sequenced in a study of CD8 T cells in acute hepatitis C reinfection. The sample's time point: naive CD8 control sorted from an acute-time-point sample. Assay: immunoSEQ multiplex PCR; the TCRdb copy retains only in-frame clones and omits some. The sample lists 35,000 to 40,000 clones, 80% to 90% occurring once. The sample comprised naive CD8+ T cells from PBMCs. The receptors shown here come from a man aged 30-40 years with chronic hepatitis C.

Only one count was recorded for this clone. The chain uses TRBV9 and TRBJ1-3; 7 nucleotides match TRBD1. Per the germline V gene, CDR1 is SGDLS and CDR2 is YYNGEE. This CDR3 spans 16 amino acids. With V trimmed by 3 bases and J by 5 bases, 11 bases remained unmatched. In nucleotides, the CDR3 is TGTGCCAGCAGCGGAGGTGGGAGACAGGGCCGAAACACCATATATTTT. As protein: CASSGGGRQGRNTIYF.

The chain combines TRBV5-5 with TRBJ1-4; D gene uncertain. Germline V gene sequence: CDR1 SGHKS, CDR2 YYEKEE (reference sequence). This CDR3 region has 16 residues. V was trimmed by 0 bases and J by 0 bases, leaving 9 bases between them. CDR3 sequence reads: CASSLAYSATNEKLFF. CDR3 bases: TGTGCCAGCAGCTTGGCCTACAGTGCAACTAATGAAAAACTGTTTTTT. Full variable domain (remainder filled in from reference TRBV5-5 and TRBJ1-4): DAGVTQSPTHLIKTRGQQVTLRCSPISGHKSVSWYQQVLGQGPQFIFQYYEKEERGRGNFPDRFSARQFPNYSSELNVNALLLGDSALYLCASSLAYSATNEKLFFGSGTQLSVL.

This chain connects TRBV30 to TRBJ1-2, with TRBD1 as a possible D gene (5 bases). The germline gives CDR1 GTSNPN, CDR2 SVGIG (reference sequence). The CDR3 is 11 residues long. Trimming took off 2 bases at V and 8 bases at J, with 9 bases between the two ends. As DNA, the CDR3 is TGTGCCTGGAGTCGGACATTAGGCTACACCTTC. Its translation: CAWSRTLGYTF.

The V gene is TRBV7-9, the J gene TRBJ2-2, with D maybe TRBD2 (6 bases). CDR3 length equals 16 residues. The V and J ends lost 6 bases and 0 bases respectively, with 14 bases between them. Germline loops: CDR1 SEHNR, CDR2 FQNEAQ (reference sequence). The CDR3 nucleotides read TGTGCCAGCAGACCCACTAGCAGACCGAACACCGGGGAGCTGTTTTTT. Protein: CASRPTSRPNTGELFF.

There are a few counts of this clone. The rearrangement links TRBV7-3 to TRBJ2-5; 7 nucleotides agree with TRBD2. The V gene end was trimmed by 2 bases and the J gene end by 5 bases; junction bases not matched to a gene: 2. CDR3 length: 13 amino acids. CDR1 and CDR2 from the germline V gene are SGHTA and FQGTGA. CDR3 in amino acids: CASSLWEGETQYF. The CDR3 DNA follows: TGTGCCAGCAGCTTATGGGAGGGGGAGACCCAGTACTTC.

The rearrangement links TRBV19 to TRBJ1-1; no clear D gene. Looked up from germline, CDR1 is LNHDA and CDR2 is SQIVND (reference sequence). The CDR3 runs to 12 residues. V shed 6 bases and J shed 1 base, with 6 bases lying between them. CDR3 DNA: TGTGCCAGTAGCTTGGGGAACACTGAAGCTTTCTTT. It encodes CASSLGNTEAFF.